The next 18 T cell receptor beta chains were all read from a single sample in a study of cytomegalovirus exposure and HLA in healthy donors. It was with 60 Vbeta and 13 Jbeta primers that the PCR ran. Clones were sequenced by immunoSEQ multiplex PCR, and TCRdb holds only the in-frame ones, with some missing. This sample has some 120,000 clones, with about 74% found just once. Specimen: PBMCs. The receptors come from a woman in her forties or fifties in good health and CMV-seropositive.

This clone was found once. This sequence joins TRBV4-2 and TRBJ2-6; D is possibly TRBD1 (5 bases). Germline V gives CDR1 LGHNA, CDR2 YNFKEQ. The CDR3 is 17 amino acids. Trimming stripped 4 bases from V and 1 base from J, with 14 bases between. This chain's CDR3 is CASSPQGLQSGANVLTF. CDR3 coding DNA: TGTGCCAGCAGCCCGCAGGGCCTTCAATCTGGGGCCAACGTCCTGACTTTC.

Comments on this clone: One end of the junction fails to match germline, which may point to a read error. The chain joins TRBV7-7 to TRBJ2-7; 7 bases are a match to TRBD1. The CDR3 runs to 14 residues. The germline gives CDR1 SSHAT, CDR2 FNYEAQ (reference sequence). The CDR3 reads CASSRDSSSYEQYF. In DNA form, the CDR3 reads TGTGCTAGCAGCCGGGACAGCAGCTCCTACGAGCAGTACTTC.

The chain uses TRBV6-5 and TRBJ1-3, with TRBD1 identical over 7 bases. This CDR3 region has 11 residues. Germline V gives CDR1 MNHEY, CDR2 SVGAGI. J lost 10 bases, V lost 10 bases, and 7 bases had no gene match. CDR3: CATRTGSTIYF. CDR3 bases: TGTGCCACCCGGACAGGTTCAACCATATATTTT.

In DNA, the CDR3 is TGCGCCAGCAGCCCTGAGGTGGCCGAAATCGGAAACACCATATATTTT. It codes for CASSPEVAEIGNTIYF. The rearrangement links TRBV5-1 to TRBJ1-3; D is unclear. This CDR3 spans 16 amino acids. The V and J ends lost 4 bases and 4 bases respectively, with 18 bases between them. Germline assignment: CDR1 SGHRS and CDR2 YFSETQ.

The CDR3 sequence is CASSPRPGLGYTF. CDR3 nucleotides: TGTGCCAGTAGTCCCAGGCCTGGGCTCGGCTACACCTTC. The chain carries TRBV19 and TRBJ1-2; D is unresolved. V was shortened by 5 bases and J by 8 bases, with 15 bases between the two germline ends. The CDR3 spans 13 residues. The V gene's germline CDR1 is LNHDA and CDR2 SQIVND (reference sequence). Looking up the rest from reference TRBV19 and TRBJ1-2 gives the full variable domain: DGGITQSPKYLFRKEGQNVTLSCEQNLNHDAMYWYRQDPGQGLRLIYYSQIVNDFQKGDIAEGYSVSREKKESFPLTVTSAQKNPTAFYLCASSPRPGLGYTFGSGTRLTVV.

The CDR3 DNA reads as TGTGCCAGCTCCCTGGCCCAGACTTATAATTCACCCCTCCACTTT. Its protein product is CASSLAQTYNSPLHF. The V call is TRBV5-4, the J call TRBJ1-6; no definite D call. V dropped 7 bases and J dropped 4 bases, with 15 bases sitting between them. CDR1 and CDR2 (germline): SGHNT, YYREEE (reference sequence). The CDR3 has 15 amino acids.

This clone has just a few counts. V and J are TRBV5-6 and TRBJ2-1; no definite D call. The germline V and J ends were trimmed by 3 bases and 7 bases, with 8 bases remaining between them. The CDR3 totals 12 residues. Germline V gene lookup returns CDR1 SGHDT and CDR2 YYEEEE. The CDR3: CASSSPGNEQFF. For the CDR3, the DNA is TGTGCCAGCAGCTCCCCCGGGAATGAGCAGTTCTTC.

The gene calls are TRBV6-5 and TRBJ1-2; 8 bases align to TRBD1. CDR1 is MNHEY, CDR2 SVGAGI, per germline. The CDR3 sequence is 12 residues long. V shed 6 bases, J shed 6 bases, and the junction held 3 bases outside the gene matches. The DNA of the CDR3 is TGTGCCAGCAGGACAGGGGATAATGGCTACACCTTC. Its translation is CASRTGDNGYTF.

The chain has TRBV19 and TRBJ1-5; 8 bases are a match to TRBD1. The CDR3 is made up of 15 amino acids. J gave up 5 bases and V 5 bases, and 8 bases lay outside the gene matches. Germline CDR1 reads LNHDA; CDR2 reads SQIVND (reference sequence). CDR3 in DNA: TGTGCCAGTAGTGTCGACAGGGGAGTAGATCAGCCCCAGCATTTT. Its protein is CASSVDRGVDQPQHF.

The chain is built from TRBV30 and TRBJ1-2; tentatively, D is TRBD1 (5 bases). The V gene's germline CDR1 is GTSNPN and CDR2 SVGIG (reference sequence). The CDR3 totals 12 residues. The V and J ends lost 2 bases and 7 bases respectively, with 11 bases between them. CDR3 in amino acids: CAWSPQGRGYTF. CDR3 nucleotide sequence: TGTGCCTGGAGTCCCCAGGGTCGTGGCTACACCTTC.

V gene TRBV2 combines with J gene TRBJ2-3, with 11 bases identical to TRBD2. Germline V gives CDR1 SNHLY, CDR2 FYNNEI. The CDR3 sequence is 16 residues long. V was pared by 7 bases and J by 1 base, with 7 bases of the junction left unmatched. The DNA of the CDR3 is TGTGCCAGCAATCCTAGCGGGGGGCCCCGCACAGATACGCAGTATTTT. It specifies CASNPSGGPRTDTQYF. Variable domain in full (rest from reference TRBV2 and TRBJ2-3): EPEVTQTPSHQVTQMGQEVILRCVPISNHLYFYWYRQILGQKVEFLVSFYNNEISEKSEIFDDQFSVERPDGSNFTLKIRSTKLEDSAMYFCASNPSGGPRTDTQYFGPGTRLTVL.

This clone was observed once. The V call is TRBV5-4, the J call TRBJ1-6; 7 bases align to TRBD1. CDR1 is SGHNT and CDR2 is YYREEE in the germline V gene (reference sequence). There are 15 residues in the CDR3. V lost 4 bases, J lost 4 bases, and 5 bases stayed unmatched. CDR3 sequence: CASSPATGYNSPLHF. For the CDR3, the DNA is TGTGCCAGCAGCCCTGCGACAGGGTATAATTCACCCCTCCACTTT.

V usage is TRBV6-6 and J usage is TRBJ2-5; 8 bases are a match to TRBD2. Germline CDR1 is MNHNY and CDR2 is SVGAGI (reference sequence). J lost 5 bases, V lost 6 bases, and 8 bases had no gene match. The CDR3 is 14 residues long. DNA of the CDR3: TGTGCCAGCAGGGCCCCGGGGGGGTTGGAGACCCAGTACTTC. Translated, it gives CASRAPGGLETQYF.

The CDR3 reads CASSEVRIPGELFF. The CDR3 DNA sequence: TGTGCCAGCAGTGAAGTCAGGATCCCCGGGGAGCTGTTTTTT. This sequence joins TRBV2 and TRBJ2-2; no reliable D call. The CDR3 is 14 amino acids. Trimming left V 1 base short and J 6 bases short, with 9 bases between. The germline CDR1 and CDR2 sequences are SNHLY and FYNNEI.

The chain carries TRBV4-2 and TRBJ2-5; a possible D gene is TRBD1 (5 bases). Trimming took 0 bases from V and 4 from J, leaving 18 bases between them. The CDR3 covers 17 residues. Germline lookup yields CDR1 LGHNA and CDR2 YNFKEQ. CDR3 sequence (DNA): TGTGCCAGCAGCCAAGATCCCCAGGCAGGGCAGGGAGAGACCCAGTACTTC. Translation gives CASSQDPQAGQGETQYF.

Here the CDR3 DNA reads TGCGCCAGCAGCTTGGTCGGAGCCTCCTACAATGAGCAGTTCTTC. It specifies CASSLVGASYNEQFF. The gene calls are TRBV5-1 and TRBJ2-1, with no clear D. V lost 0 bases, J lost 0 bases, and 7 bases lay in between. This CDR3 contains 15 residues. Germline lookup yields CDR1 SGHRS and CDR2 YFSETQ.

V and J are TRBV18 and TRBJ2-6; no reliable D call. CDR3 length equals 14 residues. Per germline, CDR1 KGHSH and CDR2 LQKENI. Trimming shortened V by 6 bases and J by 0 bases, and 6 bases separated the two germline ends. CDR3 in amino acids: CASSAFSGANVLTF. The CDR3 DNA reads TGTGCCAGCTCGGCTTTCTCTGGGGCCAACGTCCTGACTTTC.

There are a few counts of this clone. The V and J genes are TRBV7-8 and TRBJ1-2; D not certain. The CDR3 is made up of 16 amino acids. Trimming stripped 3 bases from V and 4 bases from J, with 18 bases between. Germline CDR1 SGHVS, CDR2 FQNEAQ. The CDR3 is CASSFRRTQPSYGYTF. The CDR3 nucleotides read TGTGCCAGCAGCTTCCGACGGACTCAGCCGTCCTATGGCTACACCTTC.